The next 9 T cell receptor beta chains were all read from a single sample in a study of radiation and T cells in renal cell carcinoma. Measured with immunoSEQ multiplex PCR; TCRdb has only the in-frame clones, and not every one. This sample has tens of thousands of clones; 85% occur once, and the top ten carry approximately 9.6%. Time point indicated: blood 4 weeks post-SBRT, at nephrectomy. Documented treatment: 15 Gy SBRT to primary tumor, nephrectomy 4 weeks later. The source material was blood, sampled from a patient whose treatment included radiotherapy and nephrectomy. Receptors were obtained from a man between 45 and 60 years old with renal cell carcinoma.

This chain links TRBV28 with TRBJ2-2; 11 bases align to TRBD2. The CDR3 totals 17 residues. Losses at the gene ends were 7 bases for V and 5 bases for J; bases not matched to a gene: 12. Germline V gene data show CDR1 as MDHEN and CDR2 as SYDVKM. CDR3 residues: CASTPLGLAGPTGELFF. CDR3 nucleotides: TGTGCCAGCACCCCCCTTGGACTAGCGGGTCCAACCGGGGAGCTGTTTTTT.

V and J are TRBV6-5 and TRBJ2-2; unclear D gene. V was shortened by 2 bases and J by 4 bases, with 8 bases between the two germline ends. The CDR3 is 14 residues long. The germline gives CDR1 MNHEY, CDR2 SVGAGI. The CDR3 DNA reads TGTGCCAGCAGTTACGGGGTCGGCACCGGGGAGCTGTTTTTT. This gives the protein CASSYGVGTGELFF.

The chain joins TRBV5-4 to TRBJ2-2, with D possibly being TRBD1 or TRBD2 (5 bases each). Germline V lookup: CDR1 SGHNT, CDR2 YYREEE (reference sequence). The CDR3 has 16 residues. Trimming removed 0 bases from V and 1 base from J, with 10 bases in between. The CDR3 region has the DNA TGTGCCAGCAGCTTGGTACAGGACTTGAACACCGGGGAGCTGTTTTTT. Translation gives CASSLVQDLNTGELFF.

The CDR3 here is CASSLGDSDEKLFF. DNA of the CDR3: TGCGCCAGCAGCTTGGGGGACAGCGATGAAAAACTGTTTTTT. The chain couples TRBV5-1 to TRBJ1-4, with 7 bases aligning to TRBD1. Losses at the gene ends were 0 bases for V and 6 bases for J; bases not matched to a gene: 2. The CDR3 has 14 residues. Germline CDR1 is SGHRS and CDR2 is YFSETQ.

This sequence joins TRBV9 and TRBJ2-5, with 9 bases matching TRBD1. Trimming removed 1 base from V and 5 bases from J; junction bases left unmatched: 6. This CDR3 spans 15 amino acids. CDR1 SGDLS and CDR2 YYNGEE come from the germline V gene. The CDR3 coding sequence is TGTGCCAGCAGCGTATCTGGCGGGACAGGGGAGACCCAGTACTTC. Its protein product is CASSVSGGTGETQYF. The full variable domain, rest sourced from reference TRBV9 and TRBJ2-5, is DSGVTQTPKHLITATGQRVTLRCSPRSGDLSVYWYQQSLDQGLQFLIQYYNGEERAKGNILERFSAQQFPDLHSELNLSSLELGDSALYFCASSVSGGTGETQYFGPGTRLLVL.

This clone occurred a few times. V usage is TRBV2 and J usage is TRBJ1-1, with 9 bases identical to TRBD1. This CDR3 spans 14 amino acids. Per the germline V gene, CDR1 is SNHLY and CDR2 is FYNNEI. Germline trimming cut 9 bases from V and 1 base from J; bases unmatched to any gene: 6. CDR3 sequence: CASGTGLQNTEAFF. DNA for the CDR3: TGTGCCAGTGGGACAGGGCTACAGAACACTGAAGCTTTCTTT. Together with reference TRBV2 and TRBJ1-1, the CDR3 gives the full variable domain: EPEVTQTPSHQVTQMGQEVILRCVPISNHLYFYWYRQILGQKVEFLVSFYNNEISEKSEIFDDQFSVERPDGSNFTLKIRSTKLEDSAMYFCASGTGLQNTEAFFGQGTRLTVV.

In this sample, this clone turned up once. V gene TRBV11-3 combines with J gene TRBJ2-7; D is undetermined. Germline CDR1 reads SGHNT; CDR2 reads YENEEA. The CDR3 is 14 residues long. Trimming took off 5 bases at V and 6 bases at J, with 17 bases between the two ends. The CDR3 loop reads CASSPQGSDREQYF. The CDR3 region has the DNA TGTGCCAGCAGCCCGCAAGGGTCCGACCGCGAGCAGTACTTC.

This clone was counted a few times. The gene calls are TRBV18 and TRBJ1-1; D unresolved. Trimming stripped 1 base from V and 1 base from J, with 13 bases between. The germline V gene has CDR1 KGHSH and CDR2 LQKENI. There are 16 residues in the CDR3. The CDR3 here is CASSPQVGDSNTEAFF. In DNA form, the CDR3 reads TGTGCCAGCTCACCACAAGTCGGAGATTCGAACACTGAAGCTTTCTTT.

The V call is TRBV5-8, the J call TRBJ1-4, with 8 bases matching TRBD1. V shed 0 bases, J shed 0 bases, and the junction held 4 bases outside the gene matches. The CDR3 is 17 residues long. Per germline, CDR1 SGHTS and CDR2 YDEGEE. The CDR3 here is CASSLDRGEATNEKLFF. CDR3 DNA: TGTGCCAGCAGCTTGGACAGGGGGGAGGCAACTAATGAAAAACTGTTTTTT.